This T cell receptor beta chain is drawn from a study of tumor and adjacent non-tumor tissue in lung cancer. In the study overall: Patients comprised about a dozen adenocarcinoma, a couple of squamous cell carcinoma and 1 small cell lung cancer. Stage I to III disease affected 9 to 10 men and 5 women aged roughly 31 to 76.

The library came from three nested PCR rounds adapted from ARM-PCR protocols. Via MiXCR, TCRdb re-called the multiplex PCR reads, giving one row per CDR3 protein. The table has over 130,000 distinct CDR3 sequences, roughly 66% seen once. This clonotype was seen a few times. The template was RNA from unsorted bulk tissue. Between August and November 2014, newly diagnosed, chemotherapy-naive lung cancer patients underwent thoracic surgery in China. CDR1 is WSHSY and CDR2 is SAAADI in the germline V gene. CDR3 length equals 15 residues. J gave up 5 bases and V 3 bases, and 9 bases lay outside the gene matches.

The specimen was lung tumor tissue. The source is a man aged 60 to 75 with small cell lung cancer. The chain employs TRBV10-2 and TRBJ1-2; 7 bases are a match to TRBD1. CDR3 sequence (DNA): TGCGCCAGCAGTGACGAGACCAGGGGGGTTTATGGCTACACCTTC. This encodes CASSDETRGVYGYTF.